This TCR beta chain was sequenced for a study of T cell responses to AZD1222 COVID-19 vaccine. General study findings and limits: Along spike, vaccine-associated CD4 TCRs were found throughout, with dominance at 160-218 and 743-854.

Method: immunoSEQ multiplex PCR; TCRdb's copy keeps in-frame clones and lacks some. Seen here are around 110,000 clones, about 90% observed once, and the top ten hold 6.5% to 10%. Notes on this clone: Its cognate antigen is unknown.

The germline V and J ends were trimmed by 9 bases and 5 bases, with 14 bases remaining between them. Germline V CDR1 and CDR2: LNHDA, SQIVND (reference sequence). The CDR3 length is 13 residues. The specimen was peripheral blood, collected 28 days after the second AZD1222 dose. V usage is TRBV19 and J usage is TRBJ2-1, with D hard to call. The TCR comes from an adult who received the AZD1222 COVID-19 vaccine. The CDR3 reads CASQGTPNNEQFF. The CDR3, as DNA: TGTGCCAGCCAAGGTACACCGAACAATGAGCAGTTCTTC.